These 24 T cell receptor beta chains were all obtained from the same sample, sequenced in a study of metastatic and nonmetastatic thyroid tumors. All patients were untreated before thyroid surgery. TCRdb used MiXCR to call clones anew from the PCR reads. The repertoire holds around 27,000 clones, with less than 25% as singletons. The sample taken for sequencing was blood. These receptors originate from a female donor with papillary thyroid cancer or a benign thyroid nodule (not recorded which). Some clones in this sample may be carry-over from other donors' samples.

The gene calls are TRBV19 and TRBJ2-3; 7 positions match TRBD1. CDR3 length: 13 residues. Germline V gene lookup returns CDR1 LNHDA and CDR2 SQIVND (reference sequence). Losses at the gene ends were 6 bases for V and 9 bases for J; bases not matched to a gene: 9. For the CDR3, the DNA is TGTGCCAGTAGGGCGACAGGGATACAGACGCAGTATTTT. As protein: CASRATGIQTQYF.

This clone was recorded at least ten times. Other nucleotide sequences from this sample produce the same CDR3. The chain recombines TRBV2 with TRBJ1-2; possibly TRBD1 for D (6 bases). CDR1 SNHLY and CDR2 FYNNEI come from the germline V gene. CDR3 size: 13 residues. Trimming took off 4 bases at V and 8 bases at J, with 14 bases between the two ends. CDR3 protein: CASSATGAWGYTF. CDR3 nucleotides: TGTGCCAGCAGTGCTACGGGGGCATGGGGCTACACCTTC.

This clone was seen at least ten times. Compared with germline, one end of the junction differs, possibly owing to a read error. Other DNA sequences in the same sample also yield this CDR3. The gene calls are TRBV6-1 and TRBJ2-1; D not certain. CDR1 and CDR2 (germline): MNHNS, SASEGT. This CDR3 spans 12 amino acids. The chain's CDR3 is CASHGLGNEQFF. The CDR3, as DNA: TGTGCCAGCCACGGGCTAGGGAATGAGCAGTTCTTT.

The J gene is TRBJ1-3, the V gene TRBV5-1; D may be TRBD1 (6 bases). This CDR3 has 16 residues. V lost 0 bases and J 4 bases, leaving 14 bases between the germline ends. The germline gives CDR1 SGHRS, CDR2 YFSETQ. The CDR3: CASSLGGPGTGNTIYF. Here the CDR3 DNA reads TGCGCCAGCAGCTTGGGCGGTCCTGGGACAGGAAACACCATATATTTT.

Many counts were recorded for this clone. This chain connects TRBV4-1 to TRBJ2-1; 10 bases align to TRBD2. The V gene's germline CDR1 is MGHRA and CDR2 YSYEKL. The V and J ends lost 1 base and 4 bases, in that order; junction bases with no gene match: 22. The CDR3 totals 22 residues. CDR3 sequence reads: CASSQAPVRDLAGAFSYNEQFF. In DNA form, the CDR3 reads TGCGCCAGCAGCCAAGCCCCGGTAAGGGACCTAGCGGGAGCCTTTTCTTACAATGAGCAGTTCTTC.

This clone is medium-sized (0.01 to 0.1%) by share. The chain employs TRBV2 and TRBJ2-7, with 9 bases matching TRBD1. Per the germline V gene, CDR1 is SNHLY and CDR2 is FYNNEI. The CDR3 covers 15 residues. With V trimmed by 0 bases and J by 3 bases, 3 bases remained unmatched. The CDR3 sequence is CASSEAGTGFYEQYF. DNA of the CDR3: TGTGCCAGCAGTGAAGCCGGGACAGGGTTCTACGAGCAGTACTTC.

This clone was seen ten or more times. The chain combines TRBV10-3 with TRBJ2-7, with 10 bases identical to TRBD1. The ends lost 4 bases at V and 7 bases at J; junction bases unmatched: 7. Germline V gene data show CDR1 as ENHRY and CDR2 as SYGVKD. The CDR3 has 14 amino acids. The CDR3 sequence is CAISGTGGFGEQYF. CDR3 DNA: TGTGCCATCAGTGGGACAGGGGGTTTTGGAGAGCAGTACTTC.

This clone was observed a single time. The J gene is TRBJ1-5, the V gene TRBV20-1; D is uncertain. The V end lost 2 bases, the J end lost 3 bases, and 11 bases lay between the germline ends. Germline V gives CDR1 DFQATT, CDR2 SNEGSKA (reference sequence). The CDR3 spans 14 residues. Written as DNA, the CDR3 is TGCAGTGCTAGAACAGTGGTGTTCAATCAGCCCCAGCATTTT. Its translation is CSARTVVFNQPQHF.

In this sample, this clone turned up many times. This chain links TRBV7-6 with TRBJ1-6, with a weak D call TRBD1 (6 bases). CDR3 length equals 17 residues. The germline CDR1 and CDR2 sequences are SGHVS and FNYEAQ. The V end lost 5 bases, the J end lost 0 bases, and 14 bases lay between the germline ends. The CDR3 spells CASSPTQGSSYNSPLHF. CDR3 coding DNA: TGTGCCAGCAGCCCAACCCAGGGGAGCTCCTATAATTCACCCCTCCACTTT.

This clone was counted ten times or more. A single base separates this from a much larger clone, so it may be a read error. The gene calls are TRBV28 and TRBJ2-7; D not certain. V lost 4 bases to trimming and J lost 7 bases, with 11 bases between them. The CDR3 totals 12 residues. Germline V CDR1 and CDR2: MDHEN, SYDVKM. The CDR3 region is CASSSFGMEQYF. DNA of the CDR3: TGTGCCAGCAGTTCATTCGGAATGGAGCAGTACTTC. Together with reference TRBV28 and TRBJ2-7, the CDR3 gives the full variable domain: DVKVTQSSRYLVKRTGEKVFLECVQDMDHENMFWYRQDPGLGLRLIYFSYDVKMKEKGDIPEGYSVSREKKERFSLILESASTNQTSMYLCASSSFGMEQYFGPGTRLTVT.

The table lists this clone with many counts. The chain uses TRBV4-2 and TRBJ2-3; 9 nucleotides align to TRBD1. Losses at the gene ends were 7 bases for V and 3 bases for J; bases not matched to a gene: 11. Germline V gene sequence: CDR1 LGHNA, CDR2 YNFKEQ. This CDR3 is built from 16 residues. DNA for the CDR3: TGTGCCAGCACCAAGCCACAGGGGGCAAGGACAGATACGCAGTATTTT. Amino acid sequence: CASTKPQGARTDTQYF.

By share, this clone ranks as medium-sized. The rearrangement uses TRBV28 and TRBJ2-7; TRBD1 matches 8 bases. The length of the CDR3 is 13 residues. Germline V gene lookup returns CDR1 MDHEN and CDR2 SYDVKM. The V gene end was trimmed by 9 bases and the J gene end by 6 bases; junction bases not matched to a gene: 10. In nucleotides, the CDR3 is TGTGCCAGTAACGGACAGGGTATGGTCGAGCAGTACTTC. Translating gives CASNGQGMVEQYF.

This clone appeared many times. The V gene is TRBV7-9, the J gene TRBJ1-1; possible D gene TRBD1, 6 bases. Trimming left V 5 bases short and J 5 bases short, with 9 bases between. The CDR3 is made up of 12 amino acids. Germline lookup yields CDR1 SEHNR and CDR2 FQNEAQ (reference sequence). CDR3: CASSKGQTEAFF. The CDR3 DNA reads TGTGCCAGCAGCAAAGGACAGACTGAAGCTTTCTTT. Full variable domain (rest looked up from reference TRBV7-9 and TRBJ1-1): DTGVSQNPRHKITKRGQNVTFRCDPISEHNRLYWYRQTLGQGPEFLTYFQNEAQLEKSRLLSDRFSAERPKGSFSTLEIQRTEQGDSAMYLCASSKGQTEAFFGQGTRLTVV.

As to this clone: A read error is likely, as this CDR3 ends without the conserved phenylalanine or tryptophan. No DNA is shown, since the ends of the CDR3 on it are uncertain; the CDR3 is the one TCRdb lists. The chain carries TRBV6-4 and TRBJ2-3; the table assigns TRBD2, which was not confirmed against the DNA. Germline lookup yields CDR1 MRHNA and CDR2 SNTAGT. The CDR3 adds up to 15 amino acids, both ends counted. The CDR3 sequence: CASSDGTSGTDTQFL.

There are many counts of this clone. The chain joins TRBV9 to TRBJ2-3, with D hard to call. The CDR3 contains 14 residues. Between the trimmed V and J ends, which lost 1 base and 1 base, there was a span of 7 bases. Germline lookup yields CDR1 SGDLS and CDR2 YYNGEE. The CDR3, as DNA: TGTGCCAGCAGCGTACTCGGAGGCACAGATACGCAGTATTTT. Protein sequence: CASSVLGGTDTQYF.

The chain employs TRBV6-6 and TRBJ1-6; no clear D. The germline V and J ends were trimmed by 0 bases and 2 bases, with 11 bases remaining between them. Looked up from germline, CDR1 is MNHNY and CDR2 is SVGAGI (reference sequence). This CDR3 contains 17 residues. In nucleotides, the CDR3 is TGTGCCAGCAGTTACTCCTCGGGAGGGACCTATAATTCACCCCTCCACTTT. It is translated as CASSYSSGGTYNSPLHF.

The chain recombines TRBV7-6 with TRBJ2-7, with D perhaps matching TRBD2 (5 bases). This CDR3 contains 13 residues. V lost 5 bases and J lost 12, with 20 bases in between. Germline V CDR1 and CDR2: SGHVS, FNYEAQ. The CDR3 sequence is CASSPNRQEEGYF. The CDR3 coding sequence is TGTGCCAGCAGCCCCAATCGCCAGGAAGAGGGGTACTTC.

This clone was observed at least ten times. A much larger clone differs from this one at a single base, so this may be a read error. The chain joins TRBV19 to TRBJ2-3, with 7 bases identical to TRBD1. The trim removed 5 bases at V and 1 base at J, leaving 3 bases unmatched. The germline V gene encodes CDR1 LNHDA and CDR2 SQIVND (reference sequence). This CDR3 comprises 14 residues. The chain's CDR3 is CASSSTGGTDTQYF. CDR3 nucleotides: TGTGCCAGTAGTTCTACAGGGGGCACAGATACGCAGTATTTT.

J is TRBJ1-3 and V is TRBV2, with D maybe TRBD1 (6 bases). V dropped 6 bases and J dropped 4 bases, with 22 bases sitting between them. The germline CDR1 and CDR2 sequences are SNHLY and FYNNEI. The CDR3 extends over 17 amino acids. The CDR3 loop is CASRGSRRGRSGNTIYF. The DNA for the CDR3 is TGTGCCAGCAGGGGTTCGAGACGGGGGCGGTCCGGAAACACCATATATTTT.

This clone occurred many times. The chain is built from TRBV12-3 or TRBV12-4 and TRBJ2-5, with TRBD1 matching over 10 bases. V lost 6 bases to trimming and J lost 2 bases; unmatched junction nucleotides: 6. The CDR3 is made up of 15 amino acids. In DNA, the CDR3 is TGTGCCAGCAGGGGGGGACAGGGGACTCAAGAGACCCAGTACTTC. Its protein is CASRGGQGTQETQYF.

There are a few counts of this clone. One end of the junction does not line up with germline, which may come from a read error. This sequence joins TRBV2 and TRBJ2-7; D uncertain. In germline, CDR1 is SNHLY, CDR2 FYNNEI. This CDR3 is 12 amino acids long. The CDR3 nucleotides read TGTGCCAGCATCCTCTCGCCCTACGATCAGTACTTC. As protein: CASILSPYDQYF.

This clone was detected ten times or more. The chain uses TRBV7-3 and TRBJ2-2; TRBD1 matches 7 bases. CDR3 size: 14 residues. The ends lost 5 bases at V and 6 bases at J; junction bases unmatched: 6. CDR1 SGHTA and CDR2 FQGTGA come from the germline V gene. CDR3 nucleotides: TGTGCCAGCAGCCTTGACAGGGAGTCCGGGGAGCTGTTTTTT. Its protein product is CASSLDRESGELFF.

The genes are TRBV27 and TRBJ2-5, with D perhaps matching TRBD2 (6 bases). The CDR3 spans 15 residues. Per germline, CDR1 MNHEY and CDR2 SMNVEV (reference sequence). Trimming took off 3 bases at V and 1 base at J, with 12 bases between the two ends. The CDR3 protein is CASSFNAGLQETQYF. The CDR3 DNA follows: TGTGCCAGCAGTTTCAACGCGGGGCTCCAAGAGACCCAGTACTTC.

This clone was observed at least ten times. The rearrangement joins TRBV11-1 to TRBJ2-1, with 12 bases fitting TRBD2. V shed 7 bases, J shed 2 bases, and the junction held 12 bases outside the gene matches. Germline V CDR1 and CDR2: SGHAT, FQDESV (reference sequence). The CDR3 sequence is 18 residues long. This CDR3 is CASIRPGLAGSPYNEQFF. CDR3 sequence (DNA): TGTGCCAGCATCAGACCGGGACTAGCGGGTTCGCCCTACAATGAGCAGTTCTTC.